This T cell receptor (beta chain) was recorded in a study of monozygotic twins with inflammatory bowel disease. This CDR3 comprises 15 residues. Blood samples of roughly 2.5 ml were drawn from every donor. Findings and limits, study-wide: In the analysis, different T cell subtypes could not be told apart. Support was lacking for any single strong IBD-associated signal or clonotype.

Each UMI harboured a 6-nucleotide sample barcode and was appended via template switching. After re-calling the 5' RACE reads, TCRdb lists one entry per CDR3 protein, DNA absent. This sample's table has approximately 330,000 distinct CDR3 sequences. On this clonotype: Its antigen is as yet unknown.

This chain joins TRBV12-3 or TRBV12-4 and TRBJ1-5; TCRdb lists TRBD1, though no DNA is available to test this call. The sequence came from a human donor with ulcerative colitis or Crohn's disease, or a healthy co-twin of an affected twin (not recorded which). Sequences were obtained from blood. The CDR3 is CASSPGDRGHQPQHF.